These 32 T cell receptor beta chains were sequenced from one sample in a study of neurological immune-mediated disorders. TCRdb ran MiXCR on the 5' RACE reads and lists one entry per CDR3 protein. Of over 55,000 distinct CDR3 sequences in the sample, about 10% are singletons; the top ten hold under 15%. Noted time point: longitudinal time-point 2. The sample consisted of PBMCs. The receptors shown here come from a young man in good health.

In regard to this clonotype: It may be a read error: a sequence one base away is much more abundant. The chain carries TRBV9 and TRBJ1-3; D is possibly TRBD1 (6 bases). V was clipped by 7 bases and J by 0 bases, with 20 bases between them. CDR3 length: 17 residues. CDR1 is SGDLS and CDR2 is YYNGEE in the germline V gene. CDR3 region: CASGPSGTRVSGNTIYF. DNA of the CDR3: TGTGCCAGCGGCCCATCCGGGACAAGGGTCTCTGGAAACACCATATATTTT.

This clonotype was counted many times. The DNA for the CDR3 is TGCGCCAGCAGCCCCGGGGTGGCGGGACTCTTCTACGAGCAGTACTTC. It specifies CASSPGVAGLFYEQYF. The chain is built from TRBV5-1 and TRBJ2-7, with D perhaps matching TRBD2 (6 bases). Trimming left V 4 bases short and J 3 bases short, with 20 bases between. This CDR3 has 16 residues. Germline CDR1 reads SGHRS; CDR2 reads YFSETQ.

There are many counts of this clonotype. Written as DNA, the CDR3 is TGCGCCAGCAGCTCCGGGACTAGCGGAAACAATGAGCAGTTCTTC. Translation: CASSSGTSGNNEQFF. The chain combines TRBV5-1 with TRBJ2-1; TRBD2 matches 11 bases. CDR3 size: 15 residues. Germline V gives CDR1 SGHRS, CDR2 YFSETQ. Germline trimming cut 3 bases from V and 5 bases from J; bases unmatched to any gene: 4. The whole variable domain, filled in from reference TRBV5-1 and TRBJ2-1, reads KAGVTQTPRYLIKTRGQQVTLSCSPISGHRSVSWYQQTPGQGLQFLFEYFSETQRNKGNFPGRFSGRQFSNSRSEMNVSTLELGDSALYLCASSSGTSGNNEQFFGPGTRLTVL.

This clonotype occurred many times. This chain joins TRBV5-1 and TRBJ2-1; D call uncertain. V lost 0 bases and J 0 bases, leaving 7 bases between the germline ends. CDR1 and CDR2 from the germline V gene are SGHRS and YFSETQ. The CDR3 runs to 15 residues. The CDR3 DNA is TGCGCCAGCAGCTTGGCTCGCGGCTCCTACAATGAGCAGTTCTTC. Amino acids: CASSLARGSYNEQFF. The full variable domain, its missing parts supplied by reference TRBV5-1 and TRBJ2-1, is KAGVTQTPRYLIKTRGQQVTLSCSPISGHRSVSWYQQTPGQGLQFLFEYFSETQRNKGNFPGRFSGRQFSNSRSEMNVSTLELGDSALYLCASSLARGSYNEQFFGPGTRLTVL.

This chain links TRBV16 with TRBJ2-1; 7 nucleotides agree with TRBD2. This CDR3 comprises 16 residues. The trim removed 1 base at V and 8 bases at J, leaving 11 bases unmatched. CDR1 is KGHSY, CDR2 FQNENV, per germline. In DNA form, the CDR3 reads TGTGCCAGCAGCCAATTGGGGGGGACCCGCGAGTATGAGCAGTTCTTC. Encoded protein: CASSQLGGTREYEQFF.

The rearrangement links TRBV11-3 to TRBJ2-3; D gene unclear. CDR3 length equals 12 residues. Trimming took 5 bases from V and 7 from J, leaving 10 bases between them. In germline, CDR1 is SGHNT, CDR2 YENEEA. Here the CDR3 DNA reads TGTGCCAGCAGCCTTTCCTCGAATACGCAGTATTTT. Amino acids: CASSLSSNTQYF.

This clonotype has at least ten counts. J is TRBJ1-6 and V is TRBV28, with D uncertain. Germline V gene sequence: CDR1 MDHEN, CDR2 SYDVKM. CDR3 length: 11 amino acids. Trimming shortened V by 3 bases and J by 10 bases, and 4 bases separated the two germline ends. Here the CDR3 DNA reads TGTGCCAGCAGTTTCCAATCACCCCTCCACTTT. Its translation is CASSFQSPLHF.

This clonotype was observed at least ten times. Here the CDR3 DNA reads TGTGCCAGCAGTCTGGACAGAGGGCTGAATCAGCCCCAGCATTTT. Translation: CASSLDRGLNQPQHF. This chain uses TRBV28 with TRBJ1-5, with D possibly TRBD1 on 6 matching bases. V was pared by 5 bases and J by 4 bases, with 15 bases between. This CDR3 comprises 15 residues. The germline gives CDR1 MDHEN, CDR2 SYDVKM.

This clonotype was found many times. The rearrangement links TRBV28 to TRBJ1-5; TRBD1 is a possible D gene (6 bases). This CDR3 has 19 amino acids. The germline CDR1 and CDR2 sequences are MDHEN and SYDVKM. The V end lost 2 bases, the J end lost 0 bases, and 20 bases lay between the germline ends. The CDR3 loop reads CASSLRSGTQIYSNQPQHF. CDR3 bases: TGTGCCAGCAGTTTAAGGTCCGGGACACAAATTTATAGCAATCAGCCCCAGCATTTT.

This clonotype showed up many times. The chain couples TRBV6-5 to TRBJ2-1, with D hard to call. Germline V gives CDR1 MNHEY, CDR2 SVGAGI. This CDR3 has 13 residues. V was pared by 5 bases and J by 5 bases, with 10 bases between. CDR3 protein: CASSRFSDNEQFF. Here the CDR3 DNA reads TGTGCCAGCAGTCGATTCAGCGACAATGAGCAGTTCTTC.

Concerning this clonotype: A junction end diverges from the germline sequence, so it may reflect a read error. The rearrangement uses TRBV7-2 and TRBJ1-2; D is unresolved. Germline V gene lookup returns CDR1 SGHTA and CDR2 FQGNSA. This CDR3 region has 13 residues. CDR3 nucleotides: TGTGCCAGCAGCTTAGACCCTAACTATGGTTACACCTTC. Amino acid sequence: CASSLDPNYGYTF.

This clonotype was detected ten times or more. The genes are TRBV14 and TRBJ2-1; D is undetermined. The V end lost 0 bases, the J end lost 4 bases, and 4 bases lay between the germline ends. This CDR3 is 13 amino acids long. CDR1 is SGHDN, CDR2 FVKESK, per germline. For the CDR3, the DNA is TGTGCCAGCAGCCAAGAAGTTTACAATGAGCAGTTCTTC. This gives the protein CASSQEVYNEQFF.

This clonotype was seen repeatedly, ten times or more. The rearrangement links TRBV12-3 or TRBV12-4 to TRBJ2-7, with TRBD2 as a possible D gene (5 bases). The CDR3 length is 12 residues. V gave up 7 bases and J gave up 7 bases, with 14 bases separating them. The CDR3 DNA reads TGTGCCAGCAACGCCGCGTCGGGAGAGCAGTACTTC. Its protein product is CASNAASGEQYF.

This clonotype was counted at least ten times. CDR3 in DNA: TGCGCCAGCAGCTTGGATGGGGAGGAGCAGTACTTC. It is translated as CASSLDGEEQYF. The V gene is TRBV5-1, the J gene TRBJ2-7, with D possibly being TRBD2 (5 bases). V gave up 0 bases and J gave up 7 bases, with 8 bases separating them. The germline gives CDR1 SGHRS, CDR2 YFSETQ. This CDR3 comprises 12 residues.

This clonotype appeared many times. The J gene is TRBJ2-3, the V gene TRBV5-5, with 10 positions matching TRBD2. This CDR3 has 16 amino acids. CDR1 is SGHKS and CDR2 is YYEKEE in the germline V gene (reference sequence). With 5 bases clipped from V and 2 bases from J, the junction kept 8 bases outside the gene matches. The CDR3 nucleotides read TGTGCCAGCAGTCGCGGACTAGCGGACGACACAGATACGCAGTATTTT. Amino acids: CASSRGLADDTDTQYF.

This clonotype was counted ten times or more. The rearrangement joins TRBV4-2 to TRBJ2-1; 12 nucleotides match TRBD2. Germline CDR1 reads LGHNA; CDR2 reads YNFKEQ. Trimming removed 0 bases from V and 4 bases from J; junction bases left unmatched: 7. CDR3 length: 18 residues. This chain's CDR3 is CASSQDATSGSGYNEQFF. As DNA, the CDR3 is TGTGCCAGCAGCCAAGATGCGACTAGCGGGAGTGGATACAATGAGCAGTTCTTC.

This clonotype was detected many times. V usage is TRBV7-2 and J usage is TRBJ2-7; 15 bases align to TRBD2. CDR1 is SGHTA, CDR2 FQGNSA, per germline. The CDR3 sequence is 20 residues long. V trimming: 2 bases; J trimming: 0 bases; junction bases outside the gene matches: 11. CDR3: CASSLYGGTSGRPSSYEQYF. The CDR3 DNA reads as TGTGCCAGCAGCTTATACGGAGGGACTAGCGGGAGGCCATCCTCCTACGAGCAGTACTTC.

At least ten counts were recorded for this clonotype. This chain connects TRBV7-9 to TRBJ2-5; 8 nucleotides line up with TRBD2. The germline CDR1 and CDR2 sequences are SEHNR and FQNEAQ (reference sequence). The V and J ends lost 3 bases and 1 base, in that order; junction bases with no gene match: 7. The CDR3 is 16 amino acids. The CDR3 DNA follows: TGTGCCAGCAGCTTGGGCGCGGGAGGCCTCCAAGAGACCCAGTACTTC. It encodes CASSLGAGGLQETQYF.

In its sample, this clonotype was seen many times. This chain links TRBV5-1 with TRBJ1-6; D is unclear. CDR1 and CDR2 (germline): SGHRS, YFSETQ. CDR3 length: 12 residues. With 6 bases removed from V and 7 bases from J, the gap between germline ends came to 8 bases. The chain's CDR3 is CASKEGNSPLHF. The CDR3 region has the DNA TGCGCCAGCAAGGAGGGCAATTCACCCCTCCACTTT.

This clonotype was seen at least ten times. V is TRBV9 and J is TRBJ2-3; D call uncertain. This CDR3 comprises 13 residues. V shed 1 base and J shed 6 bases, with 9 bases lying between them. Germline lookup yields CDR1 SGDLS and CDR2 YYNGEE. CDR3 in amino acids: CASSVLGKDTQYF. The CDR3 DNA follows: TGTGCCAGCAGCGTATTGGGAAAGGATACGCAGTATTTT.

This clonotype was recorded at least ten times. V usage is TRBV12-3 or TRBV12-4 and J usage is TRBJ1-2; 9 bases fit TRBD1. V was pared by 5 bases and J by 8 bases, with 6 bases of the junction left unmatched. CDR3 length: 13 residues. In DNA form, the CDR3 reads TGTGCCAGCAGTCTGGGACAGGGCTACGGCTACACCTTC. Translating gives CASSLGQGYGYTF.

This clonotype was counted ten times or more. The CDR3 protein is CASRSREPNQPQHF. In DNA form, the CDR3 reads TGCGCCAGCCGATCCAGGGAACCGAATCAGCCCCAGCATTTT. The chain joins TRBV5-1 to TRBJ1-5, with a weak D call TRBD1 (5 bases). The V gene's germline CDR1 is SGHRS and CDR2 YFSETQ. The V and J ends lost 7 bases and 4 bases respectively, with 15 bases between them. The CDR3 sequence is 14 residues long. The whole variable domain, filled in from reference TRBV5-1 and TRBJ1-5, reads KAGVTQTPRYLIKTRGQQVTLSCSPISGHRSVSWYQQTPGQGLQFLFEYFSETQRNKGNFPGRFSGRQFSNSRSEMNVSTLELGDSALYLCASRSREPNQPQHFGDGTRLSIL.

The V gene is TRBV24-1, the J gene TRBJ2-5, with 11 bases fitting TRBD2. The CDR3 has 16 residues. The J segment lost 5 bases and the V segment lost 3 bases, leaving 7 bases of the junction unmatched. The germline CDR1 and CDR2 sequences are KGHDR and SFDVKD. The DNA for the CDR3 is TGTGCCACCAGTGATATCGTAGCGGGAGGGATGGAGACCCAGTACTTC. It translates to CATSDIVAGGMETQYF.

In this sample, this clonotype turned up many times. The rearrangement uses TRBV4-1 and TRBJ2-7, with D perhaps TRBD1 (5 bases). Germline V gene sequence: CDR1 MGHRA, CDR2 YSYEKL. V lost 1 base, J lost 0 bases, and 7 bases lay in between. CDR3 length equals 14 residues. Here the CDR3 DNA reads TGCGCCAGCAGCCAAGTAGACAGCTCCTACGAGCAGTACTTC. It codes for CASSQVDSSYEQYF.

This clonotype was seen repeatedly, ten times or more. V usage is TRBV7-6 and J usage is TRBJ1-2; D gene unclear. The CDR3 covers 15 residues. V shed 2 bases and J shed 4 bases, with 14 bases lying between them. Germline V gene sequence: CDR1 SGHVS, CDR2 FNYEAQ. The CDR3: CASSLRIGGSYGYTF. The CDR3 DNA follows: TGTGCCAGCAGCTTACGAATCGGAGGTAGCTATGGCTACACCTTC. Full variable domain (rest looked up from reference TRBV7-6 and TRBJ1-2): GAGVSQSPRYKVTKRGQDVALRCDPISGHVSLYWYRQALGQGPEFLTYFNYEAQQDKSGLPNDRFSAERPEGSISTLTIQRTEQRDSAMYRCASSLRIGGSYGYTFGSGTRLTVV.

This clonotype was counted ten times or more. The chain uses TRBV12-3 or TRBV12-4 and TRBJ2-5; no definite D call. Trimming removed 5 bases at V and 5 bases at J, with 6 bases between. This CDR3 has 11 amino acids. CDR3 coding DNA: TGTGCCAGCAGTACAATGGAGACCCAGTACTTC. Its protein is CASSTMETQYF.

Many counts were recorded for this clonotype. The genes are TRBV27 and TRBJ2-7, with 9 bases aligning to TRBD2. Trimming took 5 bases from V and 4 from J; bases not matched to a gene: 21. This CDR3 is built from 19 residues. Germline CDR1 is MNHEY and CDR2 is SMNVEV (reference sequence). The CDR3 DNA follows: TGTGCCAGCAGTCCCGTTAAGTTAGCGGGAGTGTGGGGTAGTTACGAGCAGTACTTC. Protein sequence: CASSPVKLAGVWGSYEQYF.

This clonotype was found many times. The chain is built from TRBV12-3 or TRBV12-4 and TRBJ1-2; D is unclear. The CDR3 runs 15 residues. V was clipped by 5 bases and J by 3 bases, with 16 bases between them. The CDR3, as DNA: TGTGCCAGCAGTGAAAAGGGTATTTGGGACTATGGCTACACCTTC. Protein product: CASSEKGIWDYGYTF.

This clonotype was seen many times. The chain employs TRBV7-2 and TRBJ2-1; D is perhaps TRBD2 (6 bases). CDR1 is SGHTA and CDR2 is FQGNSA in the germline V gene. The V and J ends lost 2 bases and 7 bases respectively, with 9 bases between them. The CDR3 consists of 13 residues. CDR3 sequence: CASSLPGVNEQFF. CDR3 DNA: TGTGCCAGCAGCTTACCGGGGGTGAATGAGCAGTTCTTC.

This clonotype appeared many times. The chain has TRBV2 and TRBJ2-5; possible D gene TRBD2, 7 bases. The CDR3 extends over 15 amino acids. Trimming stripped 4 bases from V and 4 bases from J, with 16 bases between. Germline values: CDR1 SNHLY, CDR2 FYNNEI. The CDR3 loop is CASSAWQGGGETQYF. For the CDR3, the DNA is TGTGCCAGCAGTGCCTGGCAGGGAGGGGGAGAGACCCAGTACTTC. Together with reference TRBV2 and TRBJ2-5, the CDR3 gives the full variable domain: EPEVTQTPSHQVTQMGQEVILRCVPISNHLYFYWYRQILGQKVEFLVSFYNNEISEKSEIFDDQFSVERPDGSNFTLKIRSTKLEDSAMYFCASSAWQGGGETQYFGPGTRLLVL.

At least ten counts were recorded for this clonotype. The chain carries TRBV24-1 and TRBJ2-5; 7 bases align to TRBD1. The germline V gene encodes CDR1 KGHDR and CDR2 SFDVKD. The length of the CDR3 is 13 residues. Trimming took 8 bases from V and 1 from J; bases not matched to a gene: 3. CDR3: CATKRTGQETQYF. CDR3 bases: TGTGCCACCAAACGGACAGGCCAAGAGACCCAGTACTTC.

This clonotype was seen at least ten times. V usage is TRBV5-5 and J usage is TRBJ1-2, with a possible D match to TRBD1 (5 bases). The CDR3 length is 14 residues. Germline CDR1 SGHKS, CDR2 YYEKEE (reference sequence). V dropped 3 bases and J dropped 2 bases, with 11 bases sitting between them. CDR3 sequence: CASSWTKGNYGYTF. The CDR3 DNA reads as TGTGCCAGCAGCTGGACTAAGGGGAACTATGGCTACACCTTC.